One and the same sample provided the 20 T cell receptor beta chains below, sequenced in a study of blood T cell repertoires in COVID-19. Clones were sequenced by immunoSEQ multiplex PCR, and TCRdb holds only the in-frame ones, with some missing. This table has 250,000 to 300,000 clones, 87% appearing once. Material: peripheral blood. The receptors here all came from a middle-aged woman who had recovered from COVID-19.

The chain combines TRBV4-1 with TRBJ1-2; D gene ambiguous. This CDR3 comprises 14 residues. In germline, CDR1 is MGHRA, CDR2 YSYEKL. V was pared by 4 bases and J by 4 bases, with 13 bases between. In nucleotides, the CDR3 is TGCGCCAGCAGCCCCTCGACTGGAGGCTATGGCTACACCTTC. This translates into CASSPSTGGYGYTF.

The rearrangement links TRBV15 to TRBJ1-1, with unresolved D. Germline CDR1 reads LNHNV; CDR2 reads YYDKDF (reference sequence). Trimming pared 1 base from V and 2 bases from J, leaving 11 bases between. CDR3 length equals 15 residues. CDR3: CATSRVPHYNTEAFF. CDR3 nucleotides: TGTGCCACCAGCAGAGTTCCCCACTATAACACTGAAGCTTTCTTT.

The chain is built from TRBV5-6 and TRBJ1-5; TRBD1 agrees at 7 bases. Germline V gene lookup returns CDR1 SGHDT and CDR2 YYEEEE. The trim removed 0 bases at V and 7 bases at J, leaving 4 bases unmatched. The CDR3 loop spans 14 amino acids. CDR3 coding DNA: TGTGCCAGCAGCTTGGAGGGGGCTTGGCAGCCCCAGCATTTT. Translated: CASSLEGAWQPQHF.

The chain links TRBV7-2 to TRBJ1-4; D unclear. From germline, CDR1 is SGHTA and CDR2 FQGNSA. This CDR3 is 14 amino acids long. The germline V and J ends were trimmed by 1 base and 2 bases, with 5 bases remaining between them. CDR3 sequence: CASSLVGTNEKLFF. In DNA form, the CDR3 reads TGTGCCAGCAGCTTAGTGGGCACTAATGAAAAACTGTTTTTT.

This clone was picked up one time. The rearrangement joins TRBV21-1 to TRBJ1-4; the table's D call of TRBD1 was not tested on the DNA. TRBV21-1 is shown as a pseudogene. The CDR3 spans 19 residues. This CDR3 is CASSKGIGGHPRGNEKLFF. In DNA, the CDR3 is TGTGCCAGCAGCAAAGGGATAGGGGGTCACCCCAGGGGTAATGAAAAACTGTTTTTT.

The CDR3 nucleotides are TGTGCCAGCACCCCCGGCGGGGGGGCCCACGAGCAGTACTTC. Translating gives CASTPGGGAHEQYF. The chain has TRBV27 and TRBJ2-7; TRBD2 agrees at 9 bases. Germline CDR1 MNHEY, CDR2 SMNVEV (reference sequence). This CDR3 contains 14 residues. V was pared by 7 bases and J by 5 bases, with 9 bases of the junction left unmatched.

This clone occurred a few times. The genes are TRBV11-2 and TRBJ1-3; maybe TRBD1 (5 bases). The CDR3 runs 16 residues. V was cut by 3 bases and J by 0 bases, with 12 bases left in between. Germline CDR1 is SGHAT and CDR2 is FQNNGV. As DNA, the CDR3 is TGTGCCAGCAGCTTGCGGGACGGGTCCTCTGGAAACACCATATATTTT. The encoded protein is CASSLRDGSSGNTIYF.

This chain connects TRBV19 to TRBJ2-7; 10 bases are a match to TRBD2. CDR1 and CDR2 from the germline V gene are LNHDA and SQIVND (reference sequence). J lost 2 bases, V lost 9 bases, and 13 bases had no gene match. CDR3 length: 16 residues. CDR3 residues: CASAAGTSDGTYEQYF. The CDR3 nucleotides read TGTGCCAGCGCCGCCGGGACTAGCGACGGGACCTACGAGCAGTACTTC.

This clone was counted between two and nine times. The chain is built from TRBV2 and TRBJ1-2, with 9 positions matching TRBD1. Trimming took 3 bases from V and 6 from J; bases not matched to a gene: 2. CDR1 and CDR2 (germline): SNHLY, FYNNEI. The CDR3 contains 13 residues. The CDR3 loop is CASSDRQGDGYTF. Here the CDR3 DNA reads TGTGCCAGCAGTGACCGACAGGGGGATGGCTACACCTTC.

The V gene is TRBV11-2, the J gene TRBJ2-1, with TRBD1 matching 7 bases. The junction had 10 bases not matched to a gene; V was cut back by 5 bases and J by 3 bases. Germline V gene sequence: CDR1 SGHAT, CDR2 FQNNGV. The CDR3 is made up of 16 amino acids. The CDR3 nucleotides are TGTGCCAGCAGCCTGCATACAGGGGTGAGCTACAATGAGCAGTTCTTC. It is translated as CASSLHTGVSYNEQFF.

V gene TRBV6-4 combines with J gene TRBJ2-3, with D perhaps matching TRBD2 (5 bases). This CDR3 comprises 14 residues. The V end was cut by 6 bases, the J end by 4 bases, with 14 bases between. Germline V gives CDR1 MRHNA, CDR2 SNTAGT. The CDR3 protein is CASRATIRADTQYF. For the CDR3, the DNA is TGTGCCAGCAGAGCGACTATCCGGGCAGATACGCAGTATTTT.

Here the CDR3 DNA reads TGTGCCAGTAGTACCCACGGACAGGCAAATAATGAAAAACTGTTTTTT. This translates into CASSTHGQANNEKLFF. This chain uses TRBV19 with TRBJ1-4, with 7 bases that match TRBD1. The CDR3 totals 16 residues. The V and J ends lost 4 bases and 4 bases, in that order; junction bases with no gene match: 9. Germline V gene lookup returns CDR1 LNHDA and CDR2 SQIVND (reference sequence).

The chain is built from TRBV18 and TRBJ1-1, with unresolved D. There are 13 residues in the CDR3. Germline V gene lookup returns CDR1 KGHSH and CDR2 LQKENI. V lost 0 bases to trimming and J lost 5 bases, with 7 bases between them. CDR3 sequence (DNA): TGTGCCAGCTCACCACCGCAACGGACTGAAGCTTTCTTT. The encoded protein is CASSPPQRTEAFF.

This chain links TRBV6-6 with TRBJ2-7, with 7 nucleotides matching TRBD1. With 6 bases clipped from V and 6 bases from J, the junction kept 11 bases outside the gene matches. CDR1 and CDR2 from the germline V gene are MNHNY and SVGAGI (reference sequence). This CDR3 region has 14 residues. The DNA for the CDR3 is TGTGCCAGCAGCCTTCCCGGACAGGTCCGCGAGCAGTACTTC. The encoded protein is CASSLPGQVREQYF.

This clone was detected only once. The chain carries TRBV7-2 and TRBJ1-1; weak D call: TRBD1 (5 bases). This CDR3 comprises 16 residues. Between the trimmed V and J ends, which lost 2 bases and 2 bases, there was a span of 15 bases. Germline lookup yields CDR1 SGHTA and CDR2 FQGNSA. CDR3 nucleotide sequence: TGTGCCAGCAGCTTAAAATGGGGCGGCCTTAACACTGAAGCTTTCTTT. It yields the protein CASSLKWGGLNTEAFF.

V gene TRBV7-6 combines with J gene TRBJ1-1; D possibly corresponds to TRBD1 (6 bases). This CDR3 region has 14 residues. Germline V gene sequence: CDR1 SGHVS, CDR2 FNYEAQ. V lost 4 bases and J lost 3, with 12 bases in between. The CDR3 sequence is CASSSLTGDTEAFF. For the CDR3, the DNA is TGTGCCAGCAGCTCACTGACAGGCGACACTGAAGCTTTCTTT.

The chain links TRBV3-1 (or the pseudogene TRBV3-2) to TRBJ1-4; D is unresolved. The CDR3 has 14 amino acids. The germline V gene has CDR1 LGHDT and CDR2 YNNKEL (reference sequence). V shed 4 bases and J shed 8 bases, with 14 bases lying between them. The CDR3 nucleotides are TGTGCCAGCAGCCGACGGGGAGGTCAAGAAAAACTGTTTTTT. Amino acid sequence: CASSRRGGQEKLFF.

The chain has TRBV6-1 and TRBJ2-5, with a weak D call TRBD1 (6 bases). CDR1 is MNHNS and CDR2 is SASEGT in the germline V gene. Trimming took 4 bases from V and 4 from J, leaving 19 bases between them. The CDR3 spans 16 residues. The CDR3 coding sequence is TGTGCCAGCAGTGTTATGGACAGCCCCTATGGAGAGACCCAGTACTTC. This encodes CASSVMDSPYGETQYF.

This clone is a singleton in its sample. The CDR3 protein is CASSKTGVRGKLFF. The CDR3 bases are TGTGCCAGCAGTAAAACAGGGGTGAGGGGAAAACTGTTTTTT. This rearrangement joins TRBV6-5 to TRBJ1-4, with TRBD1 matching over 7 bases. V shed 5 bases and J 10 bases; nucleotides not matched to a gene: 10. The CDR3 runs to 14 residues. The germline V gene encodes CDR1 MNHEY and CDR2 SVGAGI.

The chain is built from TRBV2 and TRBJ1-2; the D gene is possibly TRBD1 (5 bases). Germline lookup yields CDR1 SNHLY and CDR2 FYNNEI. V lost 4 bases and J 0 bases, leaving 9 bases between the germline ends. This CDR3 spans 14 amino acids. CDR3 DNA: TGTGCCAGCAGTGTGGAGGGGACTAACTATGGCTACACCTTC. Residues: CASSVEGTNYGYTF.